This TCR beta chain stems from a study of blood T cell repertoires in COVID-19. About the research overall: PBMCs, B-cell-depleted T cells, or T cells were the source of the cDNA or gDNA that made up the material.

Study processing details: Nucleated cell counts were estimated from reference gene primer amplification. Clones were sequenced by immunoSEQ multiplex PCR, and TCRdb holds only the in-frame ones, with some missing. V and J calls and clone size follow that table, whereas D and trimming were derived from the DNA. Among 160,000 or so clones listed, roughly 74% were seen once. Remarks on this clone: This specimen includes other DNA sequences encoding the same CDR3.

The CDR3 runs to 15 residues. V was clipped by 2 bases and J by 0 bases, with 8 bases between them. Per germline, CDR1 MNHEY and CDR2 SMNVEV (reference sequence). The source of this sequence is a woman older than 75 with acute or convalescent COVID-19. Sequencing used peripheral blood. This sequence joins TRBV27 and TRBJ1-3; no clear D gene. CDR3 nucleotides: TGTGCCAGCAGTTTACGCGGGTCCTCTGGAAACACCATATATTTT. This encodes CASSLRGSSGNTIYF.